One and the same sample provided the 16 T cell receptor beta chains below, sequenced in a study of vaccination and CD4 T cells after COVID-19. An Oncomine TCR Beta short-read assay was used to sequence the DNA from cultured CD4+ T cells. TCRdb reprocessed the PCR reads with MiXCR, giving one entry per CDR3 protein. Of about 9,600 distinct CDR3 sequences in the sample, 25% to 35% were seen once. Treatment noted: approximately 9-day PBMC culture with coronavirus spike peptide pools or control peptides (ViraFEST assay). The antigens of these receptors remain unknown. Material: CD4+ T cells from blood, cultured in vitro, obtained after SARS-CoV-2 vaccination. These receptors were collected from a human donor who had recovered from COVID-19.

The chain couples TRBV6-1 to TRBJ2-3; 15 positions match TRBD2. J lost 0 bases, V lost 5 bases, and 9 bases had no gene match. CDR1 is MNHNS, CDR2 SASEGT, per germline. The CDR3 is made up of 19 amino acids. This CDR3 reads CASSPRGLAGGHSTDTQYF. CDR3 nucleotides: TGTGCCAGCAGTCCCCGGGGACTAGCGGGAGGCCATAGCACAGATACGCAGTATTTT.

The sample holds a few counts of this clonotype. The V gene is TRBV28, the J gene TRBJ1-1; possible D gene TRBD1, 6 bases. This CDR3 contains 13 residues. Looked up from germline, CDR1 is MDHEN and CDR2 is SYDVKM. V gave up 5 bases and J gave up 3 bases, with 10 bases separating them. The CDR3 DNA follows: TGTGCCAGCAGTGGGGACACCTACACTGAAGCTTTCTTT. Its protein is CASSGDTYTEAFF. Drawing the rest from reference TRBV28 and TRBJ1-1, the complete variable domain is DVKVTQSSRYLVKRTGEKVFLECVQDMDHENMFWYRQDPGLGLRLIYFSYDVKMKEKGDIPEGYSVSREKKERFSLILESASTNQTSMYLCASSGDTYTEAFFGQGTRLTVV.

A few counts support this clonotype. This chain's CDR3 is CASSSTGGLVSNQPQHF. The CDR3 coding sequence is TGTGCCAGCAGCTCTACCGGGGGGCTAGTGAGCAATCAGCCCCAGCATTTT. The V gene is TRBV21-1, the J gene TRBJ1-5; the table calls TRBD1, which could not be checked here. TRBV21-1 is a documented pseudogene. The CDR3 loop spans 17 amino acids.

On this clonotype: The junction departs from germline at one end; a sequencing error may be responsible. This chain uses TRBV7-9 with TRBJ1-2, with D possibly TRBD1 on 6 matching bases. The CDR3 is 14 amino acids. Germline lookup yields CDR1 SEHNR and CDR2 FQNEAQ (reference sequence). The CDR3, as DNA: TGTGCCAGCAGCCCCGGGCAGGGGAACTATGGCTACGCCTTC. It specifies CASSPGQGNYGYAF.

This clonotype was observed a handful of times. This chain uses TRBV7-2 with TRBJ1-2; 12 bases agree with TRBD1. J gave up 6 bases and V 2 bases, and 10 bases lay outside the gene matches. Germline V CDR1 and CDR2: SGHTA, FQGNSA. The CDR3 sequence is 17 residues long. CDR3 region: CASSLILGQGASDGYTF. The DNA for the CDR3 is TGTGCCAGCAGCTTAATCTTGGGACAGGGGGCGAGTGATGGCTACACCTTC.

CDR3 amino acids: CASSLRRTSGGDTQYF. CDR3 nucleotide sequence: TGTGCCAGCAGCTTGAGGAGGACTAGCGGAGGGGATACGCAGTATTTT. The chain carries TRBV11-2 and TRBJ2-3; 10 positions match TRBD2. The germline V gene has CDR1 SGHAT and CDR2 FQNNGV. With V trimmed by 3 bases and J by 6 bases, 9 bases remained unmatched. The CDR3 is 16 amino acids.

The sample holds a few counts of this clonotype. The V gene is TRBV28, the J gene TRBJ1-2; 8 bases fit TRBD1. J gave up 7 bases and V 5 bases, and 9 bases lay outside the gene matches. The germline V gene has CDR1 MDHEN and CDR2 SYDVKM. The CDR3 has 14 residues. CDR3 in DNA: TGTGCCAGCAGTCATTACGCAGGGGGCCGTGGCTACACCTTC. It yields the protein CASSHYAGGRGYTF.

This clonotype has a handful of counts. V usage is TRBV6-1 and J usage is TRBJ2-2, with 8 bases fitting TRBD2. The V segment lost 4 bases and the J segment 4 bases; nucleotides outside the gene matches: 8. In germline, CDR1 is MNHNS, CDR2 SASEGT. The CDR3 consists of 16 residues. The CDR3 bases are TGTGCCAGCAGTGCTGGACTAGCACGAGTCACCGGGGAGCTGTTTTTT. The encoded protein is CASSAGLARVTGELFF.

This clonotype was seen a single time. The chain has TRBV24-1 and TRBJ2-2; unclear D gene. The CDR3 has 12 residues. V was trimmed by 9 bases and J by 5 bases, leaving 9 bases between them. The V gene's germline CDR1 is KGHDR and CDR2 SFDVKD. CDR3 sequence: CATGARTGELFF. As DNA, the CDR3 is TGTGCCACCGGAGCTCGTACCGGGGAGCTGTTTTTT.

The chain combines TRBV28 with TRBJ2-7; D is perhaps TRBD1 (6 bases). Trimming removed 1 base from V and 4 bases from J, with 17 bases in between. Germline CDR1 and CDR2: MDHEN and SYDVKM. This CDR3 region has 16 residues. The CDR3: CASSLLLLGALYEQYF. CDR3 coding DNA: TGTGCCAGCAGTTTATTGTTGCTGGGGGCTTTGTACGAGCAGTACTTC.

This clonotype is judged large. J is TRBJ1-3 and V is TRBV4-3, with D perhaps matching TRBD1 (5 bases). There are 16 residues in the CDR3. V was clipped by 0 bases and J by 3 bases, with 12 bases between them. The V gene's germline CDR1 is LGHNA and CDR2 YSLEER. In DNA, the CDR3 is TGCGCCAGCAGCCAAGACCTAGGGGTCCGTGGAAACACCATATATTTT. This encodes CASSQDLGVRGNTIYF.

This clonotype was observed a handful of times. This chain joins TRBV11-2 and TRBJ1-5, with a weak D call TRBD1 (5 bases). The V end was cut by 3 bases, the J end by 2 bases, with 11 bases between. Germline V gene lookup returns CDR1 SGHAT and CDR2 FQNNGV. This CDR3 is 15 amino acids long. Here the CDR3 DNA reads TGTGCCAGCAGCTTGGGGGGAACGGGCAATCAGCCCCAGCATTTT. This gives the protein CASSLGGTGNQPQHF.

This clonotype was counted a few times. The rearrangement joins TRBV5-1 to TRBJ2-7, with D uncertain. CDR1 and CDR2 from the germline V gene are SGHRS and YFSETQ. The CDR3 length is 13 residues. Trimming took off 3 bases at V and 6 bases at J, with 13 bases between the two ends. The CDR3 DNA follows: TGCGCCAGCAGCTCCGGTTCCCTTGGCGAGCAGTACTTC. Protein product: CASSSGSLGEQYF.

The rearrangement joins TRBV7-9 to TRBJ2-3, with 11 nucleotides matching TRBD2. Germline V gene lookup returns CDR1 SEHNR and CDR2 FQNEAQ (reference sequence). This CDR3 is built from 17 residues. V dropped 5 bases and J dropped 0; count of bases not matched to a gene: 7. CDR3: CASSPRTSGPSTDTQYF. The DNA of the CDR3 is TGTGCCAGCAGCCCCCGGACTAGCGGGCCTAGCACAGATACGCAGTATTTT.

The chain combines TRBV20-1 with TRBJ1-5; 8 positions agree with TRBD1. The germline V gene encodes CDR1 DFQATT and CDR2 SNEGSKA (reference sequence). Trimming removed 6 bases from V and 1 base from J; junction bases left unmatched: 8. CDR3 length equals 15 residues. CDR3 region: CSASRGDRSNQPQHF. The CDR3 region has the DNA TGCAGTGCGAGTAGGGGGGACAGGAGCAATCAGCCCCAGCATTTT.

The chain joins TRBV15 to TRBJ1-4, with 8 bases identical to TRBD1. V dropped 3 bases and J dropped 0; count of bases not matched to a gene: 9. Germline V gives CDR1 LNHNV, CDR2 YYDKDF (reference sequence). The CDR3 is 18 amino acids. The CDR3 nucleotides are TGTGCCACCAGCAGGAGGGGGACAGGTCCAGCAACTAATGAAAAACTGTTTTTT. It codes for CATSRRGTGPATNEKLFF.